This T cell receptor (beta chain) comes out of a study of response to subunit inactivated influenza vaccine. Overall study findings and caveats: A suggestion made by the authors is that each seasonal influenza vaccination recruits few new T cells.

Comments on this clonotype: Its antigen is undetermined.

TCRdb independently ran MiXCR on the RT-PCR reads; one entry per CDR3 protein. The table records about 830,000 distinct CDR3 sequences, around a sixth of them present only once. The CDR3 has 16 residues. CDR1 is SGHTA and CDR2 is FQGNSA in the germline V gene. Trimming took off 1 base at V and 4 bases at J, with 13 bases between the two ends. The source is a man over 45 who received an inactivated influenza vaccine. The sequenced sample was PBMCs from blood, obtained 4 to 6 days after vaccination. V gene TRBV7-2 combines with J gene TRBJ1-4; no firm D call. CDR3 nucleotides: TGTGCCAGCAGCTTAGGTCCATCCAGGAATAATGAAAAACTGTTTTTT. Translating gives CASSLGPSRNNEKLFF.